This TCR beta chain was obtained from a study of control samples from healthy donors and cancer patients. TCRdb's table, derived via immunoSEQ multiplex PCR, lists solely in-frame clones and lacks some. The sample includes about 160,000 clones, 94% of them seen just once. The receptor was derived from a man aged 55 to 70 with colorectal cancer. Sequencing used PBMCs.

Here the CDR3 reads CASSYRGGYGYTF. The CDR3 DNA is TGTGCCAGCAGTTACAGAGGGGGGTATGGCTACACCTTC. J is TRBJ1-2 and V is TRBV6-5; D perhaps matches TRBD1 (6 bases). Germline V gene lookup returns CDR1 MNHEY and CDR2 SVGAGI. The CDR3 is made up of 13 amino acids. V dropped 2 bases and J dropped 5 bases, with 9 bases sitting between them.